The 12 T cell receptor beta chains reported below all come from one sample, sequenced in a study of T cells in Graves' hyperthyroidism and ophthalmopathy. Authors of the study amplified TCR beta CDR3 regions from RNA transcripts. First-round RT-PCR targeting the TCR CDR3 was performed with the HTBI primer set. In TCRdb, the multiplex PCR reads were re-called with MiXCR into one record per CDR3 protein. The table lists roughly 570,000 distinct CDR3 sequences, around 45% of them singletons. The sequencing input was peripheral blood or thyroid tissue (not recorded which). These receptors came from a woman under 30 with Graves' hyperthyroidism.

The J gene is TRBJ1-1, the V gene TRBV6-1, with 7 bases lining up with TRBD1. J lost 12 bases, V lost 8 bases, and 9 bases had no gene match. CDR1 and CDR2 from the germline V gene are MNHNS and SASEGT. The CDR3 has 11 residues. DNA of the CDR3: TGTGCCAGCGGGTACGGGACAGTTCCTTTCTTT. It translates to CASGYGTVPFF.

Worth noting for this clonotype: A much more abundant neighbour one base away suggests this may be a read error. The CDR3 spells CASSQDLAGGTYF. CDR3 DNA: TGTGCCAGCAGCCAAGATTTGGCAGGGGGTACCTACTTC. This chain uses TRBV5-8 with TRBJ2-7, with 7 positions matching TRBD1. The CDR3 runs 13 residues. V lost 4 bases and J lost 13; bases outside the gene matches: 14. The germline CDR1 and CDR2 sequences are SGHTS and YDEGEE.

J is TRBJ2-5 and V is TRBV29-1; TRBD1 might be the D (6 bases). The CDR3 spans 11 residues. Germline V gene lookup returns CDR1 SQVTM and CDR2 ANQGSEA. The CDR3 region is CSYYREETQYF. The CDR3 bases are TGCAGTTACTACAGGGAAGAGACCCAGTACTTC. Full variable domain (remainder filled in from reference TRBV29-1 and TRBJ2-5): SAVISQKPSRDICQRGTSLTIQCQVDSQVTMMFWYRQQPGQSLTLIATANQGSEATYESGFVIDKFPISRPNLTFSTLTVSNMSPEDSSIYLCSYYREETQYFGPGTRLLVL.

This clonotype was seen at least ten times. This rearrangement joins TRBV7-9 to TRBJ1-3; the D gene is possibly TRBD1 (5 bases). V shed 5 bases and J shed 0 bases, with 8 bases lying between them. Per germline, CDR1 SEHNR and CDR2 FQNEAQ (reference sequence). CDR3 length equals 14 residues. DNA for the CDR3: TGTGCCAGCAGCCCCGGACACTCTGGAAACACCATATATTTT. It encodes CASSPGHSGNTIYF.

This clonotype was seen ten or more times. The chain links TRBV10-2 to TRBJ2-6, with TRBD1 matching over 9 bases. V lost 4 bases and J lost 4; bases outside the gene matches: 11. CDR1 is WSHSY and CDR2 is SAAADI in the germline V gene. The CDR3 length is 18 residues. CDR3 in amino acids: CASSGRQGGRRGANVLTF. CDR3 bases: TGCGCCAGCAGTGGACGACAGGGGGGGCGAAGAGGGGCCAACGTCCTGACTTTC.

The sample holds many counts of this clonotype. The rearrangement links TRBV13 to TRBJ2-2, with D perhaps matching TRBD1 (6 bases). The CDR3 has 14 amino acids. V gave up 5 bases and J gave up 4 bases, with 11 bases separating them. Per the germline V gene, CDR1 is PRHDT and CDR2 is FYEKMQ (reference sequence). The DNA of the CDR3 is TGTGCCAGCAGCCACGAACAGGGCACCGGGGAGCTGTTTTTT. This encodes CASSHEQGTGELFF.

This clonotype was picked up many times. J is TRBJ2-7 and V is TRBV7-8; 9 bases are a match to TRBD1. The CDR3 totals 16 residues. V shed 4 bases and J 1 base; nucleotides not matched to a gene: 8. Germline CDR1 reads SGHVS; CDR2 reads FQNEAQ. CDR3 DNA sequence: TGTGCCAGCAGCTCGTACCTGGACAGGGGTTCCTACGAGCAGTACTTC. Its protein is CASSSYLDRGSYEQYF.

This chain links TRBV20-1 with TRBJ1-5; D is perhaps TRBD1 (5 bases). Germline V lookup: CDR1 DFQATT, CDR2 SNEGSKA (reference sequence). V lost 7 bases and J 6 bases, leaving 16 bases between the germline ends. The CDR3 has 13 residues. CDR3 coding DNA: TGCAGTGTAAGGGACGGTGGCGCTCAGCCCCAGCATTTT. This codes for CSVRDGGAQPQHF.

V usage is TRBV5-6 and J usage is TRBJ1-6; 8 bases align to TRBD1. The trim removed 4 bases at V and 2 bases at J, leaving 11 bases unmatched. Germline lookup yields CDR1 SGHDT and CDR2 YYEEEE. The CDR3 loop spans 18 amino acids. CDR3 DNA: TGTGCCAGCAGCCTAAGTTCAGGGGGCGCTACCTATAATTCACCCCTCCACTTT. Translating gives CASSLSSGGATYNSPLHF.

The V and J genes are TRBV20-1 and TRBJ2-2, with 8 bases that match TRBD2. Germline loops: CDR1 DFQATT, CDR2 SNEGSKA (reference sequence). Trimming took 5 bases from V and 7 from J; bases not matched to a gene: 6. The CDR3 is 13 residues long. In DNA, the CDR3 is TGCAGTGCTCCCAGCGGGAGCGGCGGGGAGCTGTTTTTT. Translation gives CSAPSGSGGELFF.

The J gene is TRBJ1-1, the V gene TRBV20-1; TRBD1 matches 10 bases. Losses at the gene ends were 4 bases for V and 8 bases for J; bases not matched to a gene: 7. The CDR3 runs 13 residues. Germline CDR1 and CDR2: DFQATT and SNEGSKA (reference sequence). The DNA of the CDR3 is TGCAGTGCTACGCGGGACAGGGGCGAGGAAGCTTTCTTT. Translated, it gives CSATRDRGEEAFF.

As regards this clonotype: One end of the junction fails to match germline, which may point to a read error. CDR3 sequence (DNA): TGTGCCAGCAGCCCAAGCAGACTAGCTGGTGAGTTCTTC. As protein: CASSPSRLAGEFF. This sequence joins TRBV4-2 and TRBJ2-7; 7 bases map to TRBD2. CDR3 length: 13 residues. CDR1 is LGHNA and CDR2 is YNFKEQ in the germline V gene.